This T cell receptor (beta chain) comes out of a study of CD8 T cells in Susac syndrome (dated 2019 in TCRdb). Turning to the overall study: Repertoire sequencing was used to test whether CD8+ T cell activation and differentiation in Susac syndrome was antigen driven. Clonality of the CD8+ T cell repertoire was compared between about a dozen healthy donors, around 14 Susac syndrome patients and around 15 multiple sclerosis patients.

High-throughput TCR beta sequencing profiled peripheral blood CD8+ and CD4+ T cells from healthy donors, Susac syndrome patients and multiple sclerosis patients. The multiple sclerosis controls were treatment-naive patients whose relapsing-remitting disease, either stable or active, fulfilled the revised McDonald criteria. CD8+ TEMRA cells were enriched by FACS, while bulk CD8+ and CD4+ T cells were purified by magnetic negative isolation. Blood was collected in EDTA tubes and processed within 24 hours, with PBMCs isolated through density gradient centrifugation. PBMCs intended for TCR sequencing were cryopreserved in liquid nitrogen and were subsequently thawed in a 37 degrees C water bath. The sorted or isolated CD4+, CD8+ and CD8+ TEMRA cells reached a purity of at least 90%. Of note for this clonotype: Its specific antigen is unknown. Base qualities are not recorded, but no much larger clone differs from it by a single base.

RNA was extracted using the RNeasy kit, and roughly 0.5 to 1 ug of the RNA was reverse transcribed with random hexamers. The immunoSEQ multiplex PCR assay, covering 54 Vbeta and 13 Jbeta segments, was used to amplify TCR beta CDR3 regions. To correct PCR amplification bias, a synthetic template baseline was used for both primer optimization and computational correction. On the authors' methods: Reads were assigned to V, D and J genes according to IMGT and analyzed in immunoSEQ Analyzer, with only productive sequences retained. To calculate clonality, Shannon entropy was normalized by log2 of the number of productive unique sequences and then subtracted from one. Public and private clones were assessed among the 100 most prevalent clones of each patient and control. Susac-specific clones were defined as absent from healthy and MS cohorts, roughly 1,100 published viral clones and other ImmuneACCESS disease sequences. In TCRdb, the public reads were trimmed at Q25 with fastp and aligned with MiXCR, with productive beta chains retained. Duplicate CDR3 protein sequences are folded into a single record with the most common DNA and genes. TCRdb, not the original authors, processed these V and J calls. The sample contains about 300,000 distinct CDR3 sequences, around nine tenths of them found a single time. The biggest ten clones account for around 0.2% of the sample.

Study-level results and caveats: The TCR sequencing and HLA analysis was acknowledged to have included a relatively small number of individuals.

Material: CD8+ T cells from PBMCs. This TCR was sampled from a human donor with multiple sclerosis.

The CDR3 here reads CASGTGGVGEKLFF. The DNA is TGTGCCAGCGGGACAGGGGGCGTGGGTGAAAAACTGTTTTTT. The receptor chain draws on TRBV2 and TRBJ1-4; 12 central bases correspond to TRBD1. Here V drops 8 bases and J drops 7 bases, and the junction holds 5 bases not matched to any gene. Looking up the germline V gene yields CDR1 SNHLY and CDR2 FYNNEI. The CDR3 spans 14 residues, from the cysteine through the phenylalanine. Kept here is only the CDR3 DNA, which spans 42 bases and is read in frame from base 1.